What follows is one T cell receptor beta chain and its context. How the authors handled the data: The assay estimated nucleated cells by amplifying reference gene primers. Data came from immunoSEQ multiplex PCR; TCRdb stores just in-frame clones and leaves some out. V and J calls and clone size come straight from that table; D and trimming were deduced from the DNA. The table records a few hundred thousand clones, about 82% of them present only once. The sample comes from a study of blood T cell repertoires in COVID-19. Study-wide context: Sample material is recorded as cDNA or gDNA derived from T cells, B-cell-depleted T cells, or PBMCs.

Germline V gene data show CDR1 as GTSNPN and CDR2 as SVGIG (reference sequence). Trimming at V came to 0 bases and at J to 5 bases, leaving 6 bases not matched to a gene. The CDR3 has 14 amino acids. The sequence was obtained from a human donor in a cohort sampled during active COVID-19. The sequenced material came from peripheral blood. This sequence joins TRBV30 and TRBJ2-7, with 8 bases fitting TRBD2. CDR3 amino acids: CAWSVLGGADEQYF. The DNA for the CDR3 is TGTGCCTGGAGTGTACTCGGGGGGGCCGACGAGCAGTACTTC.